One and the same sample provided the 26 T cell receptor beta chains below, sequenced in a study of cytomegalovirus exposure and HLA in healthy donors. The PCR had 60 Vbeta and 13 Jbeta primers. Here immunoSEQ multiplex PCR was the method, and the copy in TCRdb shows in-frame clones only, minus some. The sample consists of some 180,000 clones, roughly 74% of them appearing once. Specimen: PBMCs. Every receptor here comes from a woman aged 25 to 39 in good health and CMV-seronegative.

The J gene is TRBJ1-5, the V gene TRBV30; unclear D gene. CDR1 GTSNPN and CDR2 SVGIG come from the germline V gene (reference sequence). Trimming removed 1 base from V and 5 bases from J, with 9 bases in between. This CDR3 has 13 residues. CDR3 residues: CAWSASFDQPQHF. CDR3 coding DNA: TGTGCCTGGAGTGCGAGTTTTGATCAGCCCCAGCATTTT. Full variable domain (missing parts from reference TRBV30 and TRBJ1-5): SQTIHQWPATLVQPVGSPLSLECTVEGTSNPNLYWYRQAAGRGLQLLFYSVGIGQISSEVPQNLSASRPQDRQFILSSKKLLLSDSGFYLCAWSASFDQPQHFGDGTRLSIL.

The chain recombines TRBV10-3 with TRBJ2-3; 7 bases are shared with TRBD1. CDR3 length: 14 residues. CDR1 and CDR2 (germline): ENHRY, SYGVKD. V dropped 6 bases and J dropped 2; count of bases not matched to a gene: 5. The CDR3 spells CAISPGQITDTQYF. DNA of the CDR3: TGTGCCATCAGCCCGGGACAGATCACAGATACGCAGTATTTT.

This clone turned up a few times. The V gene is TRBV28, the J gene TRBJ1-2, with 9 bases lining up with TRBD1. Germline lookup yields CDR1 MDHEN and CDR2 SYDVKM. The CDR3 is 12 amino acids. V trimming: 10 bases; J trimming: 5 bases; junction bases outside the gene matches: 5. CDR3 region: CATTGTGYGYTF. For the CDR3, the DNA is TGTGCCACCACCGGGACAGGGTATGGCTACACCTTC.

The chain carries TRBV7-2 and TRBJ1-5; weak D call: TRBD1 (5 bases). V was shortened by 2 bases and J by 3 bases, with 11 bases between the two germline ends. Germline V gene sequence: CDR1 SGHTA, CDR2 FQGNSA. The CDR3 has 15 residues. The CDR3 loop is CASSLSRGNNQPQHF. DNA of the CDR3: TGTGCCAGCAGCTTATCTAGGGGTAACAATCAGCCCCAGCATTTT.

A few counts support this clone. The V and J genes are TRBV5-1 and TRBJ2-7, with TRBD1 as a possible D gene (6 bases). This CDR3 has 14 amino acids. Between the trimmed V and J ends, which lost 0 bases and 3 bases, there was a span of 10 bases. CDR1 is SGHRS and CDR2 is YFSETQ in the germline V gene. CDR3 sequence: CASSLAGQNYEQYF. CDR3 nucleotides: TGCGCCAGCAGCTTGGCCGGACAGAACTACGAGCAGTACTTC.

This sequence joins TRBV7-8 and TRBJ2-7; the match to TRBD1 covers 7 bases. Germline CDR1 reads SGHVS; CDR2 reads FQNEAQ. CDR3 length: 17 residues. V shed 2 bases, J shed 7 bases, and the junction held 17 bases outside the gene matches. This CDR3 reads CASSLRPANTGVREQYF. The CDR3 DNA follows: TGTGCCAGCAGCTTACGGCCCGCGAACACAGGGGTGAGGGAGCAGTACTTC.

The rearrangement uses TRBV19 and TRBJ1-5; a weak D match, TRBD1 (6 bases). Trimming shortened V by 7 bases and J by 6 bases, and 16 bases separated the two germline ends. The CDR3 runs 14 residues. CDR1 and CDR2 from the germline V gene are LNHDA and SQIVND (reference sequence). CDR3 nucleotide sequence: TGTGCCAGTAACCAGGGGAGGGGCGCTCAGCCCCAGCATTTT. Encoded protein: CASNQGRGAQPQHF.

The chain links TRBV30 to TRBJ2-3, with 11 bases that match TRBD1. CDR1 and CDR2 (germline): GTSNPN, SVGIG (reference sequence). The CDR3 spans 15 residues. V dropped 3 bases and J dropped 3; count of bases not matched to a gene: 5. CDR3 bases: TGTGCCTGGAGCCGCGGGACAGGGGGAACAGATACGCAGTATTTT. Its translation: CAWSRGTGGTDTQYF. The full variable domain, its missing parts supplied by reference TRBV30 and TRBJ2-3, is SQTIHQWPATLVQPVGSPLSLECTVEGTSNPNLYWYRQAAGRGLQLLFYSVGIGQISSEVPQNLSASRPQDRQFILSSKKLLLSDSGFYLCAWSRGTGGTDTQYFGPGTRLTVL.

The genes are TRBV7-6 and TRBJ2-1; D may be TRBD1 (6 bases). CDR3 length equals 16 residues. Trimming left V 1 base short and J 0 bases short, with 10 bases between. The V gene's germline CDR1 is SGHVS and CDR2 FNYEAQ. The CDR3 here is CASSLVRGSSYNEQFF. The CDR3 region has the DNA TGTGCCAGCAGCTTAGTGAGGGGGAGCTCCTACAATGAGCAGTTCTTC.

In its sample, this clone was seen once. Relative to the germline gene, one junction end is altered; a read error may explain this. V gene TRBV7-7 combines with J gene TRBJ2-1; no firm D call. Germline-derived CDR1 and CDR2 are SSHAT and FNYEAQ (reference sequence). CDR3 length: 16 residues. CDR3 sequence (DNA): TGTGCTAGCAGCTTAGCCGCAGGCCACTCCTACAATGAGCAGTTCTTC. Protein sequence: CASSLAAGHSYNEQFF.

In its sample, this clone was seen once. This chain connects TRBV7-9 to TRBJ1-5; weak D call: TRBD1 (6 bases). Trimming took 4 bases from V and 0 from J, leaving 10 bases between them. This CDR3 is built from 15 residues. CDR1 and CDR2 (germline): SEHNR, FQNEAQ (reference sequence). CDR3 bases: TGTGCCAGCAGCTCTAGGGACATTAGCAATCAGCCCCAGCATTTT. It yields the protein CASSSRDISNQPQHF.

The table lists this clone with a few counts. This rearrangement joins TRBV6-5 to TRBJ2-7; 8 bases line up with TRBD1. This CDR3 contains 14 residues. Trimming at V came to 4 bases and at J to 0 bases, leaving 2 bases not matched to a gene. Germline V gives CDR1 MNHEY, CDR2 SVGAGI. DNA of the CDR3: TGTGCCAGCAGTTTTGACAGGGGCTCCTACGAGCAGTACTTC. It translates to CASSFDRGSYEQYF.

The chain couples TRBV2 to TRBJ2-1, with 7 nucleotides matching TRBD2. CDR3 length: 16 amino acids. CDR1 SNHLY and CDR2 FYNNEI come from the germline V gene. The V segment lost 6 bases and the J segment 3 bases; nucleotides outside the gene matches: 11. The DNA of the CDR3 is TGTGCCAGCAGGGGAAGAGGCGGGGGTTTCTACAATGAGCAGTTCTTC. This translates into CASRGRGGGFYNEQFF.

V usage is TRBV5-1 and J usage is TRBJ2-1; D is unclear. V lost 0 bases, J lost 5 bases, and 9 bases lay in between. The CDR3 contains 14 residues. Germline V CDR1 and CDR2: SGHRS, YFSETQ. The CDR3 DNA sequence: TGCGCCAGCAGCTTGGCCAGAAGTAACAATGAGCAGTTCTTC. It translates to CASSLARSNNEQFF. Full variable domain (missing parts from reference TRBV5-1 and TRBJ2-1): KAGVTQTPRYLIKTRGQQVTLSCSPISGHRSVSWYQQTPGQGLQFLFEYFSETQRNKGNFPGRFSGRQFSNSRSEMNVSTLELGDSALYLCASSLARSNNEQFFGPGTRLTVL.

The chain recombines TRBV27 with TRBJ1-1; the match to TRBD1 covers 11 bases. J was trimmed by 4 bases and V by 6 bases; bases with no gene match: 10. CDR3 size: 16 residues. The germline gives CDR1 MNHEY, CDR2 SMNVEV (reference sequence). CDR3 DNA sequence: TGTGCCAGCAGACGCGGACAGGGGGCAGGGAGCACTGAAGCTTTCTTT. Its translation is CASRRGQGAGSTEAFF.

J is TRBJ2-3 and V is TRBV7-2; D perhaps matches TRBD1 (5 bases). Germline CDR1 reads SGHTA; CDR2 reads FQGNSA. The CDR3 consists of 14 residues. Trimming pared 5 bases from V and 1 base from J, leaving 10 bases between. The CDR3 nucleotides read TGTGCCAGCAGCATCGGACACCGCACAGATACGCAGTATTTT. Amino acid sequence: CASSIGHRTDTQYF.

V is TRBV2 and J is TRBJ2-5; 8 bases match TRBD2. Germline lookup yields CDR1 SNHLY and CDR2 FYNNEI. The CDR3 has 15 amino acids. V was clipped by 5 bases and J by 5 bases; unmatched bases: 10. The CDR3 is CASSNTRGEGETQYF. The CDR3 DNA is TGTGCCAGCAGTAACACGCGGGGGGAAGGGGAGACCCAGTACTTC. Supplemented by reference TRBV2 and TRBJ2-5, the full variable domain reads EPEVTQTPSHQVTQMGQEVILRCVPISNHLYFYWYRQILGQKVEFLVSFYNNEISEKSEIFDDQFSVERPDGSNFTLKIRSTKLEDSAMYFCASSNTRGEGETQYFGPGTRLLVL.

The sample holds a few counts of this clone. The V call is TRBV29-1, the J call TRBJ1-1, with D maybe TRBD1 (6 bases). The CDR3 is 15 amino acids. Germline CDR1 SQVTM, CDR2 ANQGSEA. V lost 5 bases and J 4 bases, leaving 20 bases between the germline ends. The chain's CDR3 is CSVQGGHRSGTEAFF. CDR3 DNA sequence: TGCAGCGTTCAAGGGGGGCATCGTTCGGGCACTGAAGCTTTCTTT.

The sample holds one count of this clone. The chain combines TRBV7-2 with TRBJ2-7; D might be TRBD2 (6 bases). This CDR3 contains 18 residues. V shed 7 bases and J shed 4 bases, with 29 bases lying between them. In germline, CDR1 is SGHTA, CDR2 FQGNSA. The CDR3 DNA reads TGTGCCAGCACTCCCCCCCGGGGGACGAATCCTGGAAGGTACGAGCAGTACTTC. Translation gives CASTPPRGTNPGRYEQYF.

V and J are TRBV7-8 and TRBJ1-2; weak D call: TRBD1 (5 bases). Trimming left V 3 bases short and J 2 bases short, with 28 bases between. Germline CDR1 and CDR2: SGHVS and FQNEAQ. This CDR3 has 20 amino acids. CDR3 sequence (DNA): TGTGCCAGCAGCTTCTGGGCGGGACTGTCGCTCCAAGCCCTCAACTATGGCTACACCTTC. This encodes CASSFWAGLSLQALNYGYTF.

This clone was counted a single time. Other DNA sequences within the sample encode an identical CDR3. The genes are TRBV27 and TRBJ2-1; 12 bases fit TRBD2. Germline trimming cut 4 bases from V and 12 bases from J; bases unmatched to any gene: 7. Germline CDR1 reads MNHEY; CDR2 reads SMNVEV (reference sequence). The CDR3 runs to 14 residues. Here the CDR3 DNA reads TGTGCCAGCAGTTCGGCTAGCGGGGGGGAGGTGCAGTTCTTC. Translated: CASSSASGGEVQFF.

The gene calls are TRBV2 and TRBJ1-2; D is unresolved. The CDR3 runs to 15 residues. Between the trimmed V and J ends, which lost 3 bases and 3 bases, there was a span of 14 bases. Germline assignment: CDR1 SNHLY and CDR2 FYNNEI. As DNA, the CDR3 is TGTGCCAGCAGTGATCTGACGGGAGAATACTATGGCTACACCTTC. It codes for CASSDLTGEYYGYTF.

The chain is built from TRBV19 and TRBJ2-7; 9 positions match TRBD2. The CDR3 sequence is 14 residues long. V lost 2 bases to trimming and J lost 4 bases; unmatched junction nucleotides: 3. Germline V gene lookup returns CDR1 LNHDA and CDR2 SQIVND (reference sequence). CDR3 amino acids: CASSIIAGDYEQYF. Here the CDR3 DNA reads TGTGCCAGTAGTATAATAGCGGGAGATTACGAGCAGTACTTC.

Only a few counts were recorded for this clone. V and J are TRBV7-9 and TRBJ1-2; 11 bases are a match to TRBD1. After removal of 5 bases from V and 0 bases from J, the junction contained 8 bases not matched to a gene. The V gene's germline CDR1 is SEHNR and CDR2 FQNEAQ (reference sequence). The length of the CDR3 is 17 residues. The CDR3 spells CASSLGTGGYANYGYTF. CDR3 DNA sequence: TGTGCCAGCAGCCTGGGGACAGGGGGTTACGCTAACTATGGCTACACCTTC.

The chain recombines TRBV18 with TRBJ1-1; 7 nucleotides match TRBD1. Trimming removed 4 bases from V and 2 bases from J; junction bases left unmatched: 7. Germline-derived CDR1 and CDR2 are KGHSH and LQKENI. The CDR3 loop spans 15 amino acids. The CDR3 spells CASSQNRGGNTEAFF. The CDR3 coding sequence is TGTGCCAGCTCACAAAACAGGGGTGGTAACACTGAAGCTTTCTTT. The full variable domain, rest sourced from reference TRBV18 and TRBJ1-1, is NAGVMQNPRHLVRRRGQEARLRCSPMKGHSHVYWYRQLPEEGLKFMVYLQKENIIDESGMPKERFSAEFPKEGPSILRIQQVVRGDSAAYFCASSQNRGGNTEAFFGQGTRLTVV.

The chain links TRBV19 to TRBJ1-1; 8 bases line up with TRBD1. Germline CDR1 and CDR2: LNHDA and SQIVND (reference sequence). The CDR3 length is 15 residues. V lost 3 bases to trimming and J lost 5 bases; unmatched junction nucleotides: 8. DNA for the CDR3: TGTGCCAGTAGTATCTCGACAGGGGTAGCGACTGAAGCTTTCTTT. Residues: CASSISTGVATEAFF.